This passage covers 20 T cell receptor beta chains from one sample sequenced in a study of identical twins. From the 5' RACE reads, TCRdb called clonotypes with MiXCR, one entry per CDR3 protein. The repertoire holds 400,000 to 550,000 distinct CDR3 sequences, with around 20% as singletons. The sample was also linked to a second study, of T cells expressing NK-cell markers.

Source material: CD4+ T cells sorted from blood. Receptor source: a woman under 30 in good health.

This clonotype came up a few times. J is TRBJ2-1 and V is TRBV20-1; 9 positions agree with TRBD2. With V trimmed by 6 bases and J by 5 bases, 11 bases remained unmatched. The CDR3 runs to 15 residues. Germline V gene sequence: CDR1 DFQATT, CDR2 SNEGSKA (reference sequence). CDR3: CSAFQAGGANNEQFF. The CDR3 DNA follows: TGCAGTGCATTCCAAGCGGGAGGAGCGAACAATGAGCAGTTCTTC.

This clonotype was observed a few times. The chain links TRBV5-1 to TRBJ2-1; 7 bases line up with TRBD2. The CDR3 consists of 14 residues. CDR1 and CDR2 from the germline V gene are SGHRS and YFSETQ. Unmatched junction bases numbered 5, after V lost 5 bases and J lost 3 bases. Written as DNA, the CDR3 is TGCGCCAGCAGGGGCCTAGCGGTCTACAATGAGCAGTTCTTC. It translates to CASRGLAVYNEQFF.

V is TRBV2 and J is TRBJ2-2, with 8 bases matching TRBD1. Germline trimming cut 2 bases from V and 5 bases from J; bases unmatched to any gene: 4. The CDR3 covers 15 residues. From germline, CDR1 is SNHLY and CDR2 FYNNEI. CDR3 nucleotides: TGTGCCAGCAGTGAACAGGGGGCTGAGACCGGGGAGCTGTTTTTT. Translation: CASSEQGAETGELFF.

This clonotype has a handful of counts. This chain uses TRBV3-1 with TRBJ1-1; no definite D call. Trimming removed 8 bases from V and 0 bases from J, with 19 bases in between. There are 16 residues in the CDR3. CDR1 and CDR2 (germline): LGHDT, YNNKEL (reference sequence). The CDR3 nucleotides read TGTGCCAGCGCTGTGGGCTCTGGACGGATGAACACTGAAGCTTTCTTT. It translates to CASAVGSGRMNTEAFF.

This rearrangement joins TRBV7-2 to TRBJ2-1; D unclear. Trimming took off 7 bases at V and 9 bases at J, with 13 bases between the two ends. In germline, CDR1 is SGHTA, CDR2 FQGNSA. This CDR3 region has 12 residues. For the CDR3, the DNA is TGTGCCAGCAACGACTTTCTGGGTGAGCAGTTCTTC. Residues: CASNDFLGEQFF.

Only a few counts were recorded for this clonotype. The rearrangement joins TRBV5-5 to TRBJ2-3; 7 nucleotides align to TRBD2. The CDR3 contains 15 residues. The V gene end was trimmed by 2 bases and the J gene end by 2 bases; junction bases not matched to a gene: 5. Per germline, CDR1 SGHKS and CDR2 YYEKEE (reference sequence). Here the CDR3 DNA reads TGTGCCAGCAGCTTCGAACTAGCGACCACAGATACGCAGTATTTT. Protein product: CASSFELATTDTQYF.

The V call is TRBV29-1, the J call TRBJ2-7; 9 bases map to TRBD1. The CDR3 sequence is 13 residues long. V was pared by 6 bases and J by 6 bases, with 9 bases of the junction left unmatched. Germline V gene data show CDR1 as SQVTM and CDR2 as ANQGSEA. This CDR3 is CSVMGQGTIEQYF. CDR3 coding DNA: TGCAGCGTAATGGGACAGGGAACAATCGAGCAGTACTTC.

The table lists this clonotype with many counts. This sequence joins TRBV7-2 and TRBJ2-7; D is unclear. The length of the CDR3 is 12 residues. V lost 5 bases and J lost 3, with 8 bases in between. The germline V gene has CDR1 SGHTA and CDR2 FQGNSA. The CDR3 DNA follows: TGTGCCAGCAGCCCGGAGTTCTACGAGCAGTACTTC. It translates to CASSPEFYEQYF. Full variable domain (outside the CDR3, taken from reference TRBV7-2 and TRBJ2-7): GAGVSQSPSNKVTEKGKDVELRCDPISGHTALYWYRQSLGQGLEFLIYFQGNSAPDKSGLPSDRFSAERTGGSVSTLTIQRTQQEDSAVYLCASSPEFYEQYFGPGTRLTVT.

The V gene is TRBV10-1, the J gene TRBJ2-2; D is unclear. The CDR3 totals 13 residues. Germline V lookup: CDR1 WNHNN, CDR2 SYGVQD (reference sequence). Trimming cost V 4 bases and J 2 bases, with 5 bases left between them. The CDR3, as DNA: TGCGCCAGCAGTGTGCATAACACCGGGGAGCTGTTTTTT. It translates to CASSVHNTGELFF.

The chain employs TRBV20-1 and TRBJ2-5; 7 bases map to TRBD1. The CDR3 totals 11 residues. The V gene end was trimmed by 7 bases and the J gene end by 5 bases; junction bases not matched to a gene: 4. CDR1 DFQATT and CDR2 SNEGSKA come from the germline V gene (reference sequence). CDR3 nucleotide sequence: TGCAGTGTAGGGGGCGCGGAGACCCAGTACTTC. Translation gives CSVGGAETQYF.

This clonotype was seen a handful of times. CDR3 sequence reads: CASSTTSEGTEAFF. The CDR3 coding sequence is TGTGCCAGCAGTACAACCAGCGAGGGCACTGAAGCTTTCTTT. The chain couples TRBV6-1 to TRBJ1-1, with D unresolved. With 5 bases removed from V and 4 bases from J, the gap between germline ends came to 14 bases. The CDR3 totals 14 residues. In germline, CDR1 is MNHNS, CDR2 SASEGT.

V gene TRBV9 combines with J gene TRBJ2-7, with TRBD1 identical over 8 bases. There are 15 residues in the CDR3. J gave up 3 bases and V 2 bases, and 7 bases lay outside the gene matches. Germline lookup yields CDR1 SGDLS and CDR2 YYNGEE. CDR3 DNA sequence: TGTGCCAGCAGCGTTCAGGGGGCCAATAACTACGAGCAGTACTTC. This encodes CASSVQGANNYEQYF.

This clonotype turned up a few times. The chain carries TRBV5-6 and TRBJ1-6, with D maybe TRBD1 (5 bases). V lost 1 base and J 2 bases, leaving 10 bases between the germline ends. This CDR3 region has 16 residues. CDR1 is SGHDT, CDR2 YYEEEE, per germline. The CDR3 sequence is CASSLMWGTYNSPLHF. The CDR3 DNA follows: TGTGCCAGCAGCTTGATGTGGGGGACCTATAATTCACCCCTCCACTTT.

This clonotype has a count of ten or more. The CDR3 nucleotides read TGCGCCAGCAGCCTAACTAGCGGGAGTTACGAGCAGTACTTC. This gives the protein CASSLTSGSYEQYF. V and J are TRBV5-1 and TRBJ2-7; 11 nucleotides agree with TRBD2. Germline assignment: CDR1 SGHRS and CDR2 YFSETQ. The CDR3 covers 14 residues. Trimming removed 4 bases from V and 4 bases from J; junction bases left unmatched: 4.

A few counts support this clonotype. The V call is TRBV29-1, the J call TRBJ2-5, with D unclear. The V end lost 7 bases, the J end lost 5 bases, and 17 bases lay between the germline ends. Per germline, CDR1 SQVTM and CDR2 ANQGSEA. The CDR3 loop spans 13 amino acids. In DNA, the CDR3 is TGCAGCGGAACCCCAAGGCCCGGGGAGACCCAGTACTTC. Translation gives CSGTPRPGETQYF.

This clonotype has ten or more counts. The V and J genes are TRBV12-3 or TRBV12-4 and TRBJ2-3, with TRBD2 identical over 7 bases. V gave up 5 bases and J gave up 4 bases; unmatched junction bases: 9. The CDR3 runs 15 residues. The CDR3 loop reads CASSPRLREADTQYF. For the CDR3, the DNA is TGTGCCAGCAGTCCTAGACTCCGGGAGGCAGATACGCAGTATTTT.

There are a few counts of this clonotype. The chain recombines TRBV6-5 with TRBJ2-2, with no clear D. Germline lookup yields CDR1 MNHEY and CDR2 SVGAGI. The CDR3 contains 15 residues. The V end lost 2 bases, the J end lost 8 bases, and 15 bases lay between the germline ends. DNA for the CDR3: TGTGCCAGCAGTTACGCCAAAGGAGTTGGGGGGGAGCTGTTTTTT. Translating gives CASSYAKGVGGELFF.

This chain uses TRBV30 with TRBJ1-1; D is ambiguous. There are 16 residues in the CDR3. The V gene lost 0 bases and the J gene lost 4 bases, with 18 bases spanning the gap. CDR1 is GTSNPN and CDR2 is SVGIG in the germline V gene (reference sequence). The CDR3 DNA sequence: TGTGCCTGGAGTGTTAAGTATACGAGTGCTGGCACTGAAGCTTTCTTT. Amino acid sequence: CAWSVKYTSAGTEAFF.

This rearrangement joins TRBV2 to TRBJ2-5; 7 positions match TRBD2. This CDR3 has 14 residues. Germline V CDR1 and CDR2: SNHLY, FYNNEI. With V trimmed by 3 bases and J by 5 bases, 6 bases remained unmatched. The CDR3 DNA reads TGTGCCAGCAGTGAGCGACTAGCCCTGGAGACCCAGTACTTC. Protein: CASSERLALETQYF. The whole variable domain, remainder taken from reference TRBV2 and TRBJ2-5, is EPEVTQTPSHQVTQMGQEVILRCVPISNHLYFYWYRQILGQKVEFLVSFYNNEISEKSEIFDDQFSVERPDGSNFTLKIRSTKLEDSAMYFCASSERLALETQYFGPGTRLLVL.

The J gene is TRBJ2-7, the V gene TRBV5-1; a possible D gene is TRBD1 (5 bases). The CDR3 runs 14 residues. From germline, CDR1 is SGHRS and CDR2 YFSETQ. V lost 1 base to trimming and J lost 3 bases, with 11 bases between them. In DNA form, the CDR3 reads TGCGCCAGCAGCTTGAATAGGGGAAGCTACGAGCAGTACTTC. Protein product: CASSLNRGSYEQYF.